This paragraph covers one T cell receptor beta chain sequence. Its antigen is unidentified. V was clipped by 3 bases and J by 9 bases, with 12 bases between them. CDR1 is LNHDA and CDR2 is SQIVND in the germline V gene (reference sequence). This CDR3 has 13 amino acids. These data come from a study of T cell responses to AZD1222 COVID-19 vaccine. Study outcomes and limitations: Donors skewed white British and female; clonal diversity was possibly underestimated. Regions left unmutated in variants are reportedly the target of nearly half of spike-specific TCRs.

The assay was immunoSEQ multiplex PCR, and TCRdb's table has in-frame clones only and misses some. The sample consists of 86,000 or so clones, about 93% of them appearing once. The clonotype was recovered from an adult who received the AZD1222 COVID-19 vaccine. The V call is TRBV19, the J call TRBJ2-1, with D perhaps matching TRBD2 (5 bases). Sample: peripheral blood, taken 28 days after the second AZD1222 dose. The CDR3 DNA reads TGTGCCAGTAGTATTAACCTCGAGGGTGAGCAGTTCTTC. Amino acid sequence: CASSINLEGEQFF.